This T cell receptor beta chain was observed in a study of neurological immune-mediated disorders. This clonotype was observed at least ten times. Its antigen is unknown. Germline loops: CDR1 SGHRS, CDR2 YFSETQ. V lost 3 bases to trimming and J lost 6 bases; unmatched junction nucleotides: 8. This CDR3 contains 15 residues. Study outcomes and limitations: No link was found between any clinical or MRI feature and the multiple sclerosis repertoire cluster.

The cDNA came from 5'RACE with 10-nucleotide random UMIs. TCRdb re-derived calls from the 5' RACE reads in MiXCR, one entry per CDR3 protein. The sample shows more than 45,000 distinct CDR3 sequences, 2% to 2.5% of them seen only once. The source is a man aged 45-65 years with multiple sclerosis. Sequences were obtained from PBMCs. The rearrangement joins TRBV5-1 to TRBJ2-1, with 8 positions matching TRBD2. As DNA, the CDR3 is TGCGCCAGCAGCTCCACATTGGCGGGGGGCAATGAGCAGTTCTTC. Residues: CASSSTLAGGNEQFF.